This T cell receptor (beta chain) was identified during a study of T cells in Graves' hyperthyroidism and ophthalmopathy. Worth noting for this clonotype: Its antigen is not known.

Overall study findings and caveats: Ophthalmopathy, as predicted by the model, came a median 6.5 months after the prediction. Ophthalmopathy stood apart from stable hyperthyroidism in a 13 V-J model. Blood also showed most of the thyroid clonotypes that were expanded above 0.001.

Exclusion criteria comprised uncontrolled infection, other autoimmune disease, pregnancy or lactation. RNA transcripts yielded amplified TCR beta CDR3 regions. HTBI primers drove first-round RT-PCR of the TCR CDR3. TCRdb independently ran MiXCR on the multiplex PCR reads; one entry per CDR3 protein. The repertoire holds some 760,000 distinct CDR3 sequences, around 13% seen once, with around 9.6% in the top ten. This CDR3 is built from 15 residues. The V gene lost 3 bases and the J gene lost 4 bases, with 12 bases spanning the gap. Looked up from germline, CDR1 is SNHLY and CDR2 is FYNNEI. Sequencing input: blood. V usage is TRBV2 and J usage is TRBJ1-4; TRBD1 might be the D (6 bases). This sequence was found in a woman younger than 35 with Graves' hyperthyroidism. CDR3 sequence: CASSDHRAHNEKLFF. In DNA, the CDR3 is TGTGCCAGCAGTGACCACAGGGCCCATAATGAAAAACTGTTTTTT.